What follows is one TCR beta chain and its context. From germline, CDR1 is MNHEY and CDR2 SVGAGI. This CDR3 region has 14 residues. V lost 6 bases, J lost 3 bases, and 3 bases stayed unmatched. The sample is drawn from a study of blood T cell repertoires in COVID-19. Repertoires were generated with immunoSEQ multiplex PCR, while TCRdb's copy carries only in-frame clones and drops some. The sample lists 190,000 or so clones; around 87% were seen once. Material for sequencing was peripheral blood. The receptor was isolated from a middle-aged man with active or convalescent COVID-19. This rearrangement joins TRBV6-5 to TRBJ2-5, with 11 bases matching TRBD2. The CDR3 loop reads CASRLAGGKETQYF. The CDR3 DNA is TGTGCCAGCAGGCTAGCGGGGGGTAAAGAGACCCAGTACTTC.